A single sample gave rise to the 17 T cell receptor beta chains below, sequenced in a study of shared clonotypes between healthy human individuals. Sequenced by immunoSEQ multiplex PCR; TCRdb stores in-frame clones only, minus some. The table shows some 2,100,000 clones, with 90% to 96% occurring only once. The source material was naive CD4+ T cells sorted from blood. Documented subset: CD45RA+ positively selected. These receptors were collected from a man between 18 and 35 years old in good health.

This chain links TRBV4-1 with TRBJ1-6; D is unclear. V lost 0 bases and J 9 bases, leaving 18 bases between the germline ends. CDR1 and CDR2 from the germline V gene are MGHRA and YSYEKL. The CDR3 totals 17 residues. The CDR3 DNA follows: TGCGCCAGCAGCCAAGAGGGAGTGAACGCCAACACTTCACCCCTCCACTTT. Its translation: CASSQEGVNANTSPLHF.

The chain couples TRBV6-1 to TRBJ1-1; D is uncertain. The CDR3 length is 10 residues. Trimming shortened V by 6 bases and J by 8 bases, and 7 bases separated the two germline ends. The germline V gene encodes CDR1 MNHNS and CDR2 SASEGT. In DNA form, the CDR3 reads TGTGCCAGCAGAGAAATAGAAGCTTTCTTT. Translation: CASREIEAFF.

The rearrangement links TRBV28 to TRBJ2-1; no definite D call. Looked up from germline, CDR1 is MDHEN and CDR2 is SYDVKM. This CDR3 spans 13 amino acids. Deletions cut 4 bases from V and 6 bases from J, with 10 bases between. In nucleotides, the CDR3 is TGTGCCAGCAGTTCCCAGGAGCCCAATGAGCAGTTCTTC. Protein product: CASSSQEPNEQFF.

This clone showed up just once. V is TRBV9 and J is TRBJ1-3; no clear D gene. Trimming removed 1 base from V and 1 base from J, with 9 bases in between. Germline CDR1 is SGDLS and CDR2 is YYNGEE. The CDR3 has 15 amino acids. The CDR3 sequence: CASSVSGVSGNTIYF. The CDR3 coding sequence is TGTGCCAGCAGCGTATCTGGAGTTTCTGGAAACACCATATATTTT.

V and J are TRBV27 and TRBJ1-2; D not resolved. V shed 7 bases and J shed 0 bases, with 12 bases lying between them. The germline CDR1 and CDR2 sequences are MNHEY and SMNVEV (reference sequence). This CDR3 spans 14 amino acids. DNA for the CDR3: TGTGCCAGCAATCCGTACGGGACTAACTATGGCTACACCTTC. Translated: CASNPYGTNYGYTF.

The chain uses TRBV4-2 and TRBJ2-5; D uncertain. V lost 0 bases and J 12 bases, leaving 11 bases between the germline ends. This CDR3 spans 12 amino acids. Germline V CDR1 and CDR2: LGHNA, YNFKEQ. This chain's CDR3 is CASSQEGVPEYF. In DNA form, the CDR3 reads TGTGCCAGCAGCCAAGAAGGTGTTCCGGAGTACTTC.

J is TRBJ2-1 and V is TRBV28; 12 nucleotides align to TRBD2. CDR3 size: 15 residues. Germline V gene sequence: CDR1 MDHEN, CDR2 SYDVKM. V shed 2 bases, J shed 4 bases, and the junction held 0 bases outside the gene matches. Here the CDR3 DNA reads TGTGCCAGCAGTTTAACTAGCGGGGGGTACAATGAGCAGTTCTTC. Translated, it gives CASSLTSGGYNEQFF.

This chain joins TRBV28 and TRBJ1-5; unclear D gene. The V end was cut by 5 bases, the J end by 0 bases, with 11 bases between. This CDR3 has 15 amino acids. CDR1 MDHEN and CDR2 SYDVKM come from the germline V gene. CDR3 DNA sequence: TGTGCCAGCAGTCCCTCGAGCACTAGCAATCAGCCCCAGCATTTT. Translated, it gives CASSPSSTSNQPQHF.

J is TRBJ2-7 and V is TRBV7-9; D remains unclear. V shed 5 bases and J shed 0 bases, with 17 bases lying between them. The CDR3 is 16 residues long. Germline loops: CDR1 SEHNR, CDR2 FQNEAQ (reference sequence). The CDR3 DNA reads as TGTGCCAGCAGCCCCGGTTTGGGGTGGGACTCCTACGAGCAGTACTTC. This gives the protein CASSPGLGWDSYEQYF.

The chain carries TRBV7-2 and TRBJ2-1, with D tentatively TRBD2 (5 bases). The V gene lost 4 bases and the J gene lost 0 bases, with 10 bases spanning the gap. CDR1 and CDR2 from the germline V gene are SGHTA and FQGNSA. CDR3 length: 15 amino acids. The CDR3 sequence is CASSSTRDSYNEQFF. CDR3 DNA sequence: TGTGCCAGCAGCTCAACTAGAGACTCCTACAATGAGCAGTTCTTC.

As for this clone: One end of the junction varies from germline; a read error may be responsible. This specimen includes other DNA sequences encoding the same CDR3. The chain joins TRBV7-7 to TRBJ2-1; D ambiguous. This CDR3 spans 13 amino acids. Germline V gene sequence: CDR1 SSHAT, CDR2 FNYEAQ (reference sequence). The CDR3 DNA sequence: TGTGCTAGCAGCCCAGGCTCCTACAATGAGCAGTTCTTC. It codes for CASSPGSYNEQFF.

V gene TRBV6-6 combines with J gene TRBJ2-5; D uncertain. The germline CDR1 and CDR2 sequences are MNHNY and SVGAGI (reference sequence). Trimming shortened V by 2 bases and J by 1 base, and 11 bases separated the two germline ends. This CDR3 region has 15 residues. The chain's CDR3 is CASSYTDTLQETQYF. The DNA of the CDR3 is TGTGCCAGCAGTTACACGGATACCCTCCAAGAGACCCAGTACTTC.

The J gene is TRBJ2-2, the V gene TRBV20-1; the D is unclear. This CDR3 is 11 amino acids long. Germline-derived CDR1 and CDR2 are DFQATT and SNEGSKA (reference sequence). The CDR3 sequence: CTSSGTGELFF. DNA of the CDR3: TGCACGTCCTCTGGTACCGGGGAGCTGTTTTTT.

Notes on this clone: Additional DNA sequences in this sample encode the identical CDR3. The chain uses TRBV6-1 and TRBJ1-4, with a tentative D call TRBD1 (5 bases). The CDR3 sequence is 14 residues long. The germline V gene encodes CDR1 MNHNS and CDR2 SASEGT. Trimming took off 1 base at V and 8 bases at J, with 11 bases between the two ends. Here the CDR3 reads CASSEGGVGEKLFF. As DNA, the CDR3 is TGTGCCAGCAGTGAAGGAGGGGTGGGGGAAAAACTGTTTTTT.

The chain combines TRBV11-2 with TRBJ2-1; D not resolved. V lost 2 bases to trimming and J lost 1 base, with 6 bases between them. The germline gives CDR1 SGHAT, CDR2 FQNNGV. This CDR3 is 14 amino acids long. The CDR3 loop reads CASSLQISYNEQFF. Here the CDR3 DNA reads TGTGCCAGCAGCTTACAGATATCCTACAATGAGCAGTTCTTC.

The rearrangement links TRBV9 to TRBJ2-1; 9 bases match TRBD2. The CDR3 is 18 amino acids. The V gene's germline CDR1 is SGDLS and CDR2 YYNGEE. The junction had 15 bases not matched to a gene; V was cut back by 0 bases and J by 8 bases. In nucleotides, the CDR3 is TGTGCCAGCAGCGTAGAGACCCCGGGACTAGCTTTCGTGGATGAGCAGTTCTTC. Protein: CASSVETPGLAFVDEQFF. Full variable domain (remainder filled in from reference TRBV9 and TRBJ2-1): DSGVTQTPKHLITATGQRVTLRCSPRSGDLSVYWYQQSLDQGLQFLIQYYNGEERAKGNILERFSAQQFPDLHSELNLSSLELGDSALYFCASSVETPGLAFVDEQFFGPGTRLTVL.

A word on this clone: The sample holds other DNA sequences that translate to the same CDR3. The J gene is TRBJ2-5, the V gene TRBV30; D uncertain. The V gene's germline CDR1 is GTSNPN and CDR2 SVGIG (reference sequence). Between the trimmed V and J ends, which lost 0 bases and 5 bases, there was a span of 1 base. The CDR3 is 10 residues long. The CDR3 DNA reads TGTGCCTGGAGTGTGGAGACCCAGTACTTC. It specifies CAWSVETQYF. Full variable domain (remainder filled in from reference TRBV30 and TRBJ2-5): SQTIHQWPATLVQPVGSPLSLECTVEGTSNPNLYWYRQAAGRGLQLLFYSVGIGQISSEVPQNLSASRPQDRQFILSSKKLLLSDSGFYLCAWSVETQYFGPGTRLLVL.